The 26 T cell receptor beta chains reported below all come from one sample, sequenced in a study of blood T cell repertoires in COVID-19. TCRdb's table, derived via immunoSEQ multiplex PCR, lists solely in-frame clones and lacks some. There are approximately 340,000 clones in the sample; roughly nine tenths occur only once, and around 0.94% lies in the top ten. The sequenced material came from PBMCs or T cells enriched from blood (not recorded which). The source is a woman aged 40 to 49 who had been exposed to COVID-19.

The V call is TRBV19, the J call TRBJ1-1, with unresolved D. V lost 5 bases and J lost 3, with 13 bases in between. Germline V CDR1 and CDR2: LNHDA, SQIVND (reference sequence). The CDR3 is made up of 14 amino acids. This chain's CDR3 is CASSPIRRDTEAFF. The CDR3 DNA follows: TGTGCCAGTAGTCCAATACGGAGGGACACTGAAGCTTTCTTT. Drawing the rest from reference TRBV19 and TRBJ1-1, the complete variable domain is DGGITQSPKYLFRKEGQNVTLSCEQNLNHDAMYWYRQDPGQGLRLIYYSQIVNDFQKGDIAEGYSVSREKKESFPLTVTSAQKNPTAFYLCASSPIRRDTEAFFGQGTRLTVV.

This chain uses TRBV2 with TRBJ2-1; 10 nucleotides agree with TRBD2. The V gene end was trimmed by 4 bases and the J gene end by 6 bases; junction bases not matched to a gene: 9. There are 16 residues in the CDR3. Germline CDR1 reads SNHLY; CDR2 reads FYNNEI. The CDR3 bases are TGTGCCAGCAGTGTCGGGACTAGCGTCCTAGGCAATGAGCAGTTCTTC. This encodes CASSVGTSVLGNEQFF.

CDR3 in amino acids: CASHREGTGRNQPQHF. The CDR3 nucleotides are TGTGCCAGTCATCGGGAGGGGACAGGGCGTAATCAGCCCCAGCATTTT. V is TRBV19 and J is TRBJ1-5; 9 nucleotides line up with TRBD1. The V and J ends lost 8 bases and 4 bases, in that order; junction bases with no gene match: 12. The CDR3 has 16 residues. CDR1 is LNHDA, CDR2 SQIVND, per germline (reference sequence).

V gene TRBV5-1 combines with J gene TRBJ2-7, with no clear D. Between the trimmed V and J ends, which lost 4 bases and 0 bases, there was a span of 14 bases. The CDR3 is made up of 15 amino acids. Germline V gives CDR1 SGHRS, CDR2 YFSETQ. The CDR3 protein is CASSTDGLSSYEQYF. Here the CDR3 DNA reads TGCGCCAGCAGCACAGACGGATTAAGCTCCTACGAGCAGTACTTC. The full variable domain, in which reference TRBV5-1 and TRBJ2-7 provide the parts outside the CDR3, is KAGVTQTPRYLIKTRGQQVTLSCSPISGHRSVSWYQQTPGQGLQFLFEYFSETQRNKGNFPGRFSGRQFSNSRSEMNVSTLELGDSALYLCASSTDGLSSYEQYFGPGTRLTVT.

The chain couples TRBV30 to TRBJ2-2; possibly TRBD2 for D (7 bases). CDR3 length: 15 residues. Trimming took 3 bases from V and 3 from J, leaving 14 bases between them. Germline V lookup: CDR1 GTSNPN, CDR2 SVGIG (reference sequence). This CDR3 reads CAWSLGGRDTGELFF. Here the CDR3 DNA reads TGTGCCTGGAGCCTGGGGGGGCGGGACACCGGGGAGCTGTTTTTT.

The V and J genes are TRBV29-1 and TRBJ1-1; D possibly corresponds to TRBD1 (5 bases). With 6 bases removed from V and 4 bases from J, the gap between germline ends came to 15 bases. The CDR3 sequence is 13 residues long. Germline CDR1 SQVTM, CDR2 ANQGSEA. The CDR3 nucleotides read TGCAGCGTCGGAAGGGGAACCGGCACTGAAGCTTTCTTT. Amino acids: CSVGRGTGTEAFF.

The V gene is TRBV5-6, the J gene TRBJ1-1, with a weak D call TRBD1 (5 bases). This CDR3 is 15 amino acids long. The germline V and J ends were trimmed by 0 bases and 1 base, with 10 bases remaining between them. Looked up from germline, CDR1 is SGHDT and CDR2 is YYEEEE. The DNA of the CDR3 is TGTGCCAGCAGCTTGGAAGGACACCAGAACACTGAAGCTTTCTTT. This translates into CASSLEGHQNTEAFF. The variable domain in full, with the rest retrieved from reference TRBV5-6 and TRBJ1-1, is DAGVTQSPTHLIKTRGQQVTLRCSPKSGHDTVSWYQQALGQGPQFIFQYYEEEERQRGNFPDRFSGHQFPNYSSELNVNALLLGDSALYLCASSLEGHQNTEAFFGQGTRLTVV.

V is TRBV20-1 and J is TRBJ1-1; D is unresolved. The CDR3 is made up of 12 amino acids. Trimming left V 3 bases short and J 4 bases short, with 9 bases between. Germline CDR1 is DFQATT and CDR2 is SNEGSKA (reference sequence). CDR3 loop: CSASLGSTEAFF. The CDR3 DNA is TGCAGTGCTAGTCTGGGGAGCACTGAAGCTTTCTTT.

Notes on this clone: Germline is not matched at one junction end, which may reflect a read error. The chain is built from TRBV11-2 and TRBJ2-7; TRBD1 agrees at 9 bases. The CDR3 extends over 14 amino acids. The germline gives CDR1 SGHAT, CDR2 FQNNGV. The CDR3 DNA sequence: TGTGCCAGCAGCTTAGGCTGGGACAGGGAGAGTAAAGGCTTC. Translation: CASSLGWDRESKGF.

The rearrangement uses TRBV7-2 and TRBJ2-2; 14 positions match TRBD2. The CDR3 loop spans 19 amino acids. Germline V gives CDR1 SGHTA, CDR2 FQGNSA. The trim removed 5 bases at V and 7 bases at J, leaving 15 bases unmatched. CDR3 DNA sequence: TGTGCCAGCAGCCCGAGCCCGGGACTAGCGGGAGCGCGAGGCGGGGAGCTGTTTTTT. Protein product: CASSPSPGLAGARGGELFF.

V and J are TRBV10-1 and TRBJ2-3; 8 bases are shared with TRBD1. Germline CDR1 is WNHNN and CDR2 is SYGVQD (reference sequence). The V gene end was trimmed by 2 bases and the J gene end by 2 bases; junction bases not matched to a gene: 6. CDR3 size: 16 residues. The CDR3 sequence: CASSERQGASTDTQYF. CDR3 in DNA: TGCGCCAGCAGTGAGCGGCAGGGGGCGTCCACAGATACGCAGTATTTT.

This rearrangement joins TRBV13 to TRBJ2-3; D perhaps matches TRBD1 (6 bases). The CDR3 length is 14 residues. The germline V gene has CDR1 PRHDT and CDR2 FYEKMQ (reference sequence). V lost 6 bases and J 0 bases, leaving 10 bases between the germline ends. The CDR3: CASSPQGSTDTQYF. In DNA, the CDR3 is TGTGCCAGCAGTCCACAGGGTAGCACAGATACGCAGTATTTT.

The chain employs TRBV29-1 and TRBJ2-1; 7 bases line up with TRBD2. The V gene's germline CDR1 is SQVTM and CDR2 ANQGSEA. This CDR3 has 14 residues. The V gene end was trimmed by 6 bases and the J gene end by 1 base; junction bases not matched to a gene: 6. CDR3 protein: CSVLLAMSYNEQFF. The CDR3 DNA is TGCAGCGTACTACTAGCGATGTCCTACAATGAGCAGTTCTTC.

Here the CDR3 reads CATSGTGRHEQYF. CDR3 in DNA: TGTGCCACCAGTGGGACAGGGAGACACGAGCAGTACTTC. The V call is TRBV24-1, the J call TRBJ2-7; 8 bases map to TRBD1. The germline CDR1 and CDR2 sequences are KGHDR and SFDVKD. The CDR3 length is 13 residues. J lost 5 bases, V lost 5 bases, and 4 bases had no gene match.

This clone has a handful of counts. V usage is TRBV6-1 and J usage is TRBJ1-6; TRBD1 matches 7 bases. The V gene's germline CDR1 is MNHNS and CDR2 SASEGT. CDR3 size: 16 residues. Trimming cost V 1 base and J 0 bases; bases outside gene matches: 0. The CDR3 is CASSEGQGSYNSPLHF. CDR3 bases: TGTGCCAGCAGTGAAGGACAGGGCTCCTATAATTCACCCCTCCACTTT.

This chain joins TRBV6-5 and TRBJ1-1; D call uncertain. There are 13 residues in the CDR3. V gave up 2 bases and J gave up 2 bases, with 6 bases separating them. The V gene's germline CDR1 is MNHEY and CDR2 SVGAGI. The CDR3 region is CASSYGTNTEAFF. The CDR3 DNA is TGTGCCAGCAGTTACGGTACAAACACTGAAGCTTTCTTT.

DNA for the CDR3: TGTGCCACCAGTGGGACAGGGGTCGGCTACACCTTC. Translated: CATSGTGVGYTF. This chain joins TRBV24-1 and TRBJ1-2; 9 bases agree with TRBD1. The junction had 2 bases not matched to a gene; V was cut back by 5 bases and J by 8 bases. The CDR3 loop spans 12 amino acids. From germline, CDR1 is KGHDR and CDR2 SFDVKD.

This rearrangement joins TRBV6-4 to TRBJ1-1; a possible D gene is TRBD1 (6 bases). CDR1 MRHNA and CDR2 SNTAGT come from the germline V gene. CDR3 length: 15 amino acids. V lost 6 bases and J lost 1, with 15 bases in between. The CDR3, as DNA: TGTGCCAGCAGCCCCCGCCAGGGGTCGAACACTGAAGCTTTCTTT. It yields the protein CASSPRQGSNTEAFF.

This chain uses TRBV29-1 with TRBJ1-5; 8 bases are a match to TRBD1. The CDR3 totals 14 residues. In germline, CDR1 is SQVTM, CDR2 ANQGSEA. The V and J ends lost 6 bases and 8 bases, in that order; junction bases with no gene match: 12. DNA for the CDR3: TGCAGCGTCTCACGTACAGGGGGTTCGGAGCCCCAGCATTTT. It codes for CSVSRTGGSEPQHF.

This clone turned up a few times. The V gene is TRBV27, the J gene TRBJ2-2, with no clear D. Trimming took 3 bases from V and 1 from J, leaving 6 bases between them. Per germline, CDR1 MNHEY and CDR2 SMNVEV (reference sequence). The CDR3 totals 14 residues. Written as DNA, the CDR3 is TGTGCCAGCAGTTTTTACAAGAACACCGGGGAGCTGTTTTTT. This codes for CASSFYKNTGELFF.

The chain couples TRBV9 to TRBJ1-1; no clear D. V was shortened by 2 bases and J by 11 bases, with 16 bases between the two germline ends. The CDR3 length is 13 residues. Germline V gene sequence: CDR1 SGDLS, CDR2 YYNGEE. The CDR3 sequence is CASSVDPARGAFF. CDR3 sequence (DNA): TGTGCCAGCAGCGTTGACCCGGCCAGAGGGGCTTTCTTT.

This sequence joins TRBV28 and TRBJ1-5; TRBD1 is a possible D gene (5 bases). The V gene lost 3 bases and the J gene lost 4 bases, with 13 bases spanning the gap. The CDR3 is made up of 15 amino acids. Germline assignment: CDR1 MDHEN and CDR2 SYDVKM. This CDR3 is CASSLRDGYNQPQHF. CDR3 in DNA: TGTGCCAGCAGTTTGCGGGACGGATATAATCAGCCCCAGCATTTT.

This clone has only one observation. The gene calls are TRBV7-8 and TRBJ2-1, with TRBD1 matching over 7 bases. Germline trimming cut 5 bases from V and 0 bases from J; bases unmatched to any gene: 13. Germline V gene lookup returns CDR1 SGHVS and CDR2 FQNEAQ. The CDR3 runs to 18 residues. CDR3 nucleotides: TGTGCCAGCAGCACCCGATACAGGGGTCGAAGCTCCTACAATGAGCAGTTCTTC. Its protein product is CASSTRYRGRSSYNEQFF.

The CDR3 here is CAIQAGETQYF. DNA for the CDR3: TGTGCCATCCAAGCGGGAGAGACCCAGTACTTC. J is TRBJ2-5 and V is TRBV12-3 or TRBV12-4; D perhaps matches TRBD2 (6 bases). This CDR3 has 11 amino acids. V shed 10 bases and J shed 4 bases, with 10 bases lying between them.

The J gene is TRBJ1-6, the V gene TRBV6-5, with D possibly TRBD1 on 5 matching bases. The V end lost 6 bases, the J end lost 9 bases, and 12 bases lay between the germline ends. The CDR3 runs to 13 residues. Germline V gene sequence: CDR1 MNHEY, CDR2 SVGAGI. The CDR3 loop is CASRPRQTSPLHF. The CDR3 DNA follows: TGTGCCAGCAGACCTCGACAGACTTCACCCCTCCACTTT.

This sequence joins TRBV27 and TRBJ1-2; TRBD1 might be the D (5 bases). Trimming took 2 bases from V and 3 from J, leaving 10 bases between them. The CDR3 length is 14 residues. Germline values: CDR1 MNHEY, CDR2 SMNVEV (reference sequence). The DNA for the CDR3 is TGTGCCAGCAGTTTACAAGGGGCACACTATGGCTACACCTTC. Protein: CASSLQGAHYGYTF.